These 8 T cell receptor beta chains share one sample of origin, sequenced in a study. A single record per CDR3 protein comes from TCRdb applying MiXCR to the RT-PCR reads. The sample has hundreds of thousands of distinct CDR3 sequences; 13% to 15% are singletons. Sequenced material: memory CD4+ T cells from blood. All receptors derive from a female donor in good health, serving as a healthy control.

Only a few counts were recorded for this clonotype. The J gene is TRBJ2-2, the V gene TRBV12-3 or TRBV12-4; a possible D gene is TRBD1 (6 bases). The CDR3 totals 15 residues. Trimming took 0 bases from V and 4 from J, leaving 9 bases between them. The CDR3 DNA reads TGTGCCAGCAGTTTAGCGCTACAGGGCACCGGGGAGCTGTTTTTT. Protein sequence: CASSLALQGTGELFF.

This clonotype has just a few counts. The chain recombines TRBV6-5 with TRBJ1-2, with D unclear. CDR1 and CDR2 from the germline V gene are MNHEY and SVGAGI. CDR3 length equals 15 residues. V lost 0 bases and J lost 6, with 14 bases in between. The CDR3 protein is CASSYSSGSGNGYTF. The CDR3 DNA is TGTGCCAGCAGTTACTCATCAGGTTCCGGAAATGGCTACACCTTC.

As for this clonotype: A junction end diverges from the germline sequence, so it may reflect a read error. The chain uses TRBV25-1 and TRBJ2-7; 12 nucleotides match TRBD2. Germline CDR1 MGHDK, CDR2 SYGVNS. CDR3 length equals 12 residues. In nucleotides, the CDR3 is TGTGCCAGCAGCAGACTAGCGGGGGTACATATCTTC. Translated, it gives CASSRLAGVHIF.

The rearrangement links TRBV7-2 to TRBJ2-5; D tentatively reads TRBD1 or TRBD2 (6 bases each). The germline CDR1 and CDR2 sequences are SGHTA and FQGNSA. V was cut by 8 bases and J by 4 bases, with 14 bases left in between. The CDR3 is 13 amino acids. CDR3 residues: CASRAGGAETQYF. For the CDR3, the DNA is TGTGCCAGCCGTGCCGGGGGCGCAGAGACCCAGTACTTC.

This clonotype was observed a few times. The gene calls are TRBV6-6 and TRBJ2-7; 10 bases align to TRBD1. Germline CDR1 MNHNY, CDR2 SVGAGI (reference sequence). V was pared by 5 bases and J by 4 bases, with 8 bases of the junction left unmatched. The CDR3 has 15 amino acids. The CDR3 DNA reads TGTGCCAGCAGTGCTTTGGGACAGGGGCCTTACGAGCAGTACTTC. Amino acid sequence: CASSALGQGPYEQYF.

In this sample, this clonotype turned up many times. This chain links TRBV10-3 with TRBJ1-6; D gene unclear. V was cut by 7 bases and J by 8 bases, with 12 bases left in between. CDR3 length equals 13 residues. Germline V gene data show CDR1 as ENHRY and CDR2 as SYGVKD. The chain's CDR3 is CAIKLHGDSPLHF. CDR3 sequence (DNA): TGTGCCATCAAGCTCCATGGGGATTCACCCCTCCACTTT.

This clonotype has ten or more counts. The V gene is TRBV29-1, the J gene TRBJ2-1, with 7 bases matching TRBD1. J was trimmed by 1 base and V by 7 bases; bases with no gene match: 10. The CDR3 covers 15 residues. The germline V gene encodes CDR1 SQVTM and CDR2 ANQGSEA. CDR3 loop: CSGPTGKGSYNEQFF. CDR3 DNA sequence: TGCAGCGGCCCGACAGGGAAAGGGTCCTACAATGAGCAGTTCTTC.

This clonotype showed up just a few times. V and J are TRBV24-1 and TRBJ2-5; tentatively, D is TRBD1 or TRBD2 (5 bases each). The CDR3 contains 15 residues. The ends were cut back, 0 bases at V and 4 bases at J, with 11 bases in the middle. Germline V CDR1 and CDR2: KGHDR, SFDVKD. The CDR3 coding sequence is TGTGCCACCAGTGATTTGTCCGGGGCCGGAGAGACCCAGTACTTC. Translation: CATSDLSGAGETQYF.